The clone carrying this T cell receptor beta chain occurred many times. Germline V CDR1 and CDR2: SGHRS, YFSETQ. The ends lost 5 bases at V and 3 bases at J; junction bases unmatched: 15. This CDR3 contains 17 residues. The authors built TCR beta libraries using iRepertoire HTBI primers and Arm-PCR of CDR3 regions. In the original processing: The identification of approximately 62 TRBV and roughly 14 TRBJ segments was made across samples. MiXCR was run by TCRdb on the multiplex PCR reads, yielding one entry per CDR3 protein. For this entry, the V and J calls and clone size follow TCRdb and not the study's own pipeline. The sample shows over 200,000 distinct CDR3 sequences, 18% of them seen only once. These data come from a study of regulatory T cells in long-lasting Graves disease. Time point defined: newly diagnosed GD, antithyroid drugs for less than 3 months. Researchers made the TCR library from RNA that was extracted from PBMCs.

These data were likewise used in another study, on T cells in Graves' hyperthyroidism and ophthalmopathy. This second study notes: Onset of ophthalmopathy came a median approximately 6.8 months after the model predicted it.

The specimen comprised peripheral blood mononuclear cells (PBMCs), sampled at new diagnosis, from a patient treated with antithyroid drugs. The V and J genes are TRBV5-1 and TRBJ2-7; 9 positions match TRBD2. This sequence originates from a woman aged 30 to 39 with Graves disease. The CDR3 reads CASSFARGSGGIYEQYF. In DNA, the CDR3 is TGCGCCAGCAGTTTCGCCAGGGGGAGCGGGGGGATCTACGAGCAGTACTTC.